One and the same sample provided the 26 T cell receptor beta chains below, sequenced in a study of T cell changes during pregnancy in multiple sclerosis (dated by TCRdb to about 2019). Libraries came from the immunoSEQ multiplex PCR assay. Not all clones reach the TCRdb copy of this immuneACCESS table, which keeps in-frame sequences only. Checked studies attribute under half of the gap to unresolved V genes and leave the rest unexplained. Within this sample are approximately 48,000 clones, with around 90% of them counted one time only. The ten largest clones take up approximately 2.8% of the sample. This specimen was CD8+ T cells from peripheral blood mononuclear cells, taken before pregnancy. These receptors were obtained from a female donor with multiple sclerosis, enrolled in a pregnancy study.

This chain connects TRBV19 to TRBJ1-2; D perhaps matches TRBD1 (5 bases). Trimming removed 3 bases at V and 4 bases at J, with 15 bases between. From germline, CDR1 is LNHDA and CDR2 SQIVND (reference sequence). The CDR3 consists of 15 residues. DNA of the CDR3: TGTGCCAGTAGTATCTCCTTAGGGGAGGGCTATGGCTACACCTTC. It translates to CASSISLGEGYGYTF.

This chain uses TRBV18 with TRBJ1-5; a weak D match, TRBD1 (6 bases). Germline CDR1 and CDR2: KGHSH and LQKENI. Between the trimmed V and J ends, which lost 3 bases and 5 bases, there was a span of 14 bases. This CDR3 comprises 15 residues. The CDR3 sequence: CASSPLRGADQPQHF. CDR3 sequence (DNA): TGTGCCAGCTCACCGTTACGGGGGGCGGATCAGCCCCAGCATTTT.

This rearrangement joins TRBV7-6 to TRBJ1-6, with TRBD1 matching over 7 bases. The J segment lost 5 bases and the V segment lost 1 base, leaving 8 bases of the junction unmatched. The germline CDR1 and CDR2 sequences are SGHVS and FNYEAQ. CDR3 length: 17 amino acids. CDR3 region: CASSLVPGGTDNSPLHF. The CDR3, as DNA: TGTGCCAGCAGCTTAGTTCCCGGAGGGACAGATAATTCACCCCTCCACTTT.

The V and J genes are TRBV5-5 and TRBJ1-4, with TRBD1 matching 7 bases. The CDR3 consists of 16 residues. The V segment lost 1 base and the J segment 4 bases; nucleotides outside the gene matches: 7. Germline loops: CDR1 SGHKS, CDR2 YYEKEE (reference sequence). The CDR3 bases are TGTGCCAGCAGCTTGCCGTTTGGACAGGTTAATGAAAAACTGTTTTTT. Translated, it gives CASSLPFGQVNEKLFF.

The gene calls are TRBV7-2 and TRBJ2-4; D is uncertain. CDR3 size: 13 residues. The germline V and J ends were trimmed by 5 bases and 6 bases, with 11 bases remaining between them. CDR1 SGHTA and CDR2 FQGNSA come from the germline V gene. In nucleotides, the CDR3 is TGTGCCAGCAGCCCATGGTCGGTAAACATTCAGTACTTC. This encodes CASSPWSVNIQYF. The entire variable domain, with the rest obtained from reference TRBV7-2 and TRBJ2-4, is as follows: GAGVSQSPSNKVTEKGKDVELRCDPISGHTALYWYRQSLGQGLEFLIYFQGNSAPDKSGLPSDRFSAERTGGSVSTLTIQRTQQEDSAVYLCASSPWSVNIQYFGAGTRLSVL.

The chain couples TRBV27 to TRBJ1-2; TRBD1 is a possible D gene (5 bases). The germline V and J ends were trimmed by 5 bases and 4 bases, with 14 bases remaining between them. The CDR3 length is 14 residues. Germline V CDR1 and CDR2: MNHEY, SMNVEV (reference sequence). CDR3 DNA: TGTGCCAGCAGTCCGGAGCGGGGCCTCTATGGCTACACCTTC. Protein: CASSPERGLYGYTF.

The chain joins TRBV15 to TRBJ2-7; TRBD1 matches 9 bases. Trimming at V came to 5 bases and at J to 5 bases, leaving 10 bases not matched to a gene. CDR3 length equals 15 residues. The germline CDR1 and CDR2 sequences are LNHNV and YYDKDF (reference sequence). The CDR3 bases are TGTGCCACCAGCGGCCGGACAGGGGCGGGGAACGAGCAGTACTTC. Encoded protein: CATSGRTGAGNEQYF.

This sequence joins TRBV27 and TRBJ2-1; D gene uncertain. The germline V and J ends were trimmed by 2 bases and 5 bases, with 4 bases remaining between them. The CDR3 is 12 amino acids. From germline, CDR1 is MNHEY and CDR2 SMNVEV (reference sequence). CDR3 coding DNA: TGTGCCAGCAGTTTAAGCAACAATGAGCAGTTCTTC. Its translation: CASSLSNNEQFF.

This chain uses TRBV7-6 with TRBJ1-1; 7 nucleotides line up with TRBD1. CDR1 is SGHVS and CDR2 is FNYEAQ in the germline V gene. The CDR3 extends over 15 amino acids. The J segment lost 8 bases and the V segment lost 8 bases, leaving 17 bases of the junction unmatched. CDR3 loop: CASGETGTADREAFF. The CDR3 bases are TGTGCCAGCGGCGAGACCGGGACAGCTGATAGAGAAGCTTTCTTT.

The chain is built from TRBV19 and TRBJ1-2; perhaps TRBD1 as D (6 bases). The CDR3 runs 13 residues. V dropped 10 bases and J dropped 2 bases, with 14 bases sitting between them. Germline loops: CDR1 LNHDA, CDR2 SQIVND (reference sequence). In DNA, the CDR3 is TGTGCCACCCAACAGGGATCCAACTATGGCTACACCTTC. This translates into CATQQGSNYGYTF.

The J gene is TRBJ2-2, the V gene TRBV7-9; D perhaps matches TRBD2 (5 bases). V lost 3 bases, J lost 1 base, and 15 bases lay in between. CDR1 SEHNR and CDR2 FQNEAQ come from the germline V gene (reference sequence). This CDR3 region has 17 residues. The DNA of the CDR3 is TGTGCCAGCAGCTTTACTAGATTGGGGTGGAACACCGGGGAGCTGTTTTTT. It specifies CASSFTRLGWNTGELFF. Complete variable domain (other parts from reference TRBV7-9 and TRBJ2-2): DTGVSQNPRHKITKRGQNVTFRCDPISEHNRLYWYRQTLGQGPEFLTYFQNEAQLEKSRLLSDRFSAERPKGSFSTLEIQRTEQGDSAMYLCASSFTRLGWNTGELFFGEGSRLTVL.

Only one count was recorded for this clone. The J gene is TRBJ2-7, the V gene TRBV7-2; 7 bases are a match to TRBD1. The CDR3 is 13 residues long. CDR1 is SGHTA and CDR2 is FQGNSA in the germline V gene. Losses at the gene ends were 4 bases for V and 2 bases for J; bases not matched to a gene: 2. The CDR3 DNA sequence: TGTGCCAGCAGCTCAGGGGGTGCCTACGAGCAGTACTTC. It is translated as CASSSGGAYEQYF.

The gene calls are TRBV4-1 and TRBJ2-3, with D perhaps matching TRBD2 (6 bases). V dropped 1 base and J dropped 6 bases, with 14 bases sitting between them. The CDR3 is 15 amino acids. In germline, CDR1 is MGHRA, CDR2 YSYEKL. The CDR3 loop reads CASSQVEVAGDTQYF. CDR3 bases: TGCGCCAGCAGCCAAGTTGAAGTGGCGGGGGATACGCAGTATTTT.

There are a few counts of this clone. Other DNA sequences in this specimen translate into the identical CDR3. V gene TRBV4-2 combines with J gene TRBJ1-2; perhaps TRBD1 as D (5 bases). Germline-derived CDR1 and CDR2 are LGHNA and YNFKEQ. This CDR3 is built from 14 residues. V lost 0 bases and J lost 3, with 8 bases in between. The CDR3 DNA sequence: TGTGCCAGCAGCCAAGATCGGGGGGACTATGGCTACACCTTC. Amino acids: CASSQDRGDYGYTF.

This rearrangement joins TRBV6-5 to TRBJ1-5, with 9 bases lining up with TRBD1. Trimming at V came to 6 bases and at J to 5 bases, leaving 5 bases not matched to a gene. The CDR3 consists of 14 residues. The V gene's germline CDR1 is MNHEY and CDR2 SVGAGI. The CDR3 bases are TGTGCCAGCAGCCTGACAGGGGGTGATCAGCCCCAGCATTTT. Translating gives CASSLTGGDQPQHF.

V usage is TRBV5-6 and J usage is TRBJ2-2; 10 bases are shared with TRBD2. Germline CDR1 and CDR2: SGHDT and YYEEEE. CDR3 length: 15 residues. V was pared by 5 bases and J by 8 bases, with 9 bases of the junction left unmatched. Here the CDR3 reads CASSQRGGPPGELFF. CDR3 coding DNA: TGTGCCAGCAGTCAGCGGGGGGGCCCGCCGGGGGAGCTGTTTTTT.

The V and J genes are TRBV4-3 and TRBJ2-1; TRBD2 agrees at 8 bases. This CDR3 is built from 15 residues. The trim removed 4 bases at V and 4 bases at J, leaving 6 bases unmatched. Per germline, CDR1 LGHNA and CDR2 YSLEER. CDR3 protein: CASSRTSGPYNEQFF. As DNA, the CDR3 is TGCGCCAGCAGCCGAACTAGCGGCCCATACAATGAGCAGTTCTTC.

The chain employs TRBV7-9 and TRBJ2-5; D possibly corresponds to TRBD1 (5 bases). Germline-derived CDR1 and CDR2 are SEHNR and FQNEAQ (reference sequence). With 8 bases removed from V and 2 bases from J, the gap between germline ends came to 12 bases. The CDR3 extends over 13 amino acids. The DNA of the CDR3 is TGTGCCAGCTCGTCAGGGTTGCAAGAGACCCAGTACTTC. Amino acids: CASSSGLQETQYF. The whole variable domain, remainder taken from reference TRBV7-9 and TRBJ2-5, is DTGVSQNPRHKITKRGQNVTFRCDPISEHNRLYWYRQTLGQGPEFLTYFQNEAQLEKSRLLSDRFSAERPKGSFSTLEIQRTEQGDSAMYLCASSSGLQETQYFGPGTRLLVL.

This chain connects TRBV19 to TRBJ2-5, with a tentative D call TRBD2 (7 bases). This CDR3 region has 14 residues. Germline V CDR1 and CDR2: LNHDA, SQIVND (reference sequence). Between the trimmed V and J ends, which lost 4 bases and 5 bases, there was a span of 14 bases. The CDR3 spells CASSNSGGIETQYF. CDR3 in DNA: TGTGCCAGTAGTAACTCGGGGGGCATCGAGACCCAGTACTTC.

The rearrangement joins TRBV6-5 to TRBJ1-1; D is possibly TRBD1 (5 bases). This CDR3 is 15 amino acids long. The germline V gene encodes CDR1 MNHEY and CDR2 SVGAGI. Trimming took off 4 bases at V and 3 bases at J, with 15 bases between the two ends. The CDR3 region has the DNA TGTGCCAGCAGTTCGGGGGACTCGATGGACACTGAAGCTTTCTTT. Translating it yields CASSSGDSMDTEAFF.

The V call is TRBV7-2, the J call TRBJ2-3; 12 bases align to TRBD1. The CDR3 extends over 15 amino acids. Germline-derived CDR1 and CDR2 are SGHTA and FQGNSA. After removal of 7 bases from V and 5 bases from J, the junction contained 7 bases not matched to a gene. CDR3 DNA: TGTGCCAGCACATGGGGGACAGGGGGCGGAGATACGCAGTATTTT. This codes for CASTWGTGGGDTQYF.

The rearrangement links TRBV6-5 to TRBJ2-7; the D gene is possibly TRBD1 (6 bases). Germline V gives CDR1 MNHEY, CDR2 SVGAGI. The CDR3 is 15 amino acids. Trimming took 8 bases from V and 2 from J, leaving 19 bases between them. The CDR3 protein is CASSPRGGAPYEQYF. The CDR3 DNA reads as TGTGCCAGCTCCCCACGTGGGGGCGCACCCTACGAGCAGTACTTC.

This clone was counted only a few times. This chain joins TRBV5-5 and TRBJ1-5; D gene uncertain. Germline V gene sequence: CDR1 SGHKS, CDR2 YYEKEE (reference sequence). The CDR3 has 14 amino acids. The germline V and J ends were trimmed by 2 bases and 3 bases, with 9 bases remaining between them. The CDR3 sequence is CASSFDYLNQPQHF. The CDR3 region has the DNA TGTGCCAGCAGCTTCGACTACCTCAATCAGCCCCAGCATTTT. Supplemented by reference TRBV5-5 and TRBJ1-5, the full variable domain reads DAGVTQSPTHLIKTRGQQVTLRCSPISGHKSVSWYQQVLGQGPQFIFQYYEKEERGRGNFPDRFSARQFPNYSSELNVNALLLGDSALYLCASSFDYLNQPQHFGDGTRLSIL.

The V gene is TRBV9, the J gene TRBJ2-1; D remains unclear. The V gene's germline CDR1 is SGDLS and CDR2 YYNGEE. Between the trimmed V and J ends, which lost 0 bases and 6 bases, there was a span of 4 bases. This CDR3 contains 12 residues. The DNA of the CDR3 is TGTGCCAGCAGCGTAGCCAGCAATGAGCAGTTCTTC. It codes for CASSVASNEQFF.

The rearrangement uses TRBV7-8 and TRBJ2-7; no clear D gene. Trimming took off 1 base at V and 0 bases at J, with 7 bases between the two ends. CDR3 length: 14 amino acids. Germline assignment: CDR1 SGHVS and CDR2 FQNEAQ. This chain's CDR3 is CASSLGADSYEQYF. CDR3 sequence (DNA): TGTGCCAGCAGCTTAGGGGCAGACTCCTACGAGCAGTACTTC.

The chain joins TRBV29-1 to TRBJ2-1, with a tentative D call TRBD1 (7 bases). The CDR3 runs 10 residues. The germline CDR1 and CDR2 sequences are SQVTM and ANQGSEA. V was clipped by 7 bases and J by 12 bases, with 13 bases between them. Here the CDR3 reads CSGWGDRQFF. In DNA, the CDR3 is TGCAGCGGGTGGGGGGACAGGCAGTTCTTC.